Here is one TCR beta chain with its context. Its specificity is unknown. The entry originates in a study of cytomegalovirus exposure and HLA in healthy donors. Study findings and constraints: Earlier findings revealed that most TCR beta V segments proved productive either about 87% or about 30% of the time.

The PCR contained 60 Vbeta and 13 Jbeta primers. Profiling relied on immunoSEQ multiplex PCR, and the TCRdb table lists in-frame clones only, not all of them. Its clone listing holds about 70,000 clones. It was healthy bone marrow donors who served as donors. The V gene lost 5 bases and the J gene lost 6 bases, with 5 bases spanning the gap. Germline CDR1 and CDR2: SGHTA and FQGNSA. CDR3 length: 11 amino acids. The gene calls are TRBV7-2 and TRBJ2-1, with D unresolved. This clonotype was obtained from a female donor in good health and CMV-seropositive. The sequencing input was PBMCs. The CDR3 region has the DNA TGTGCCAGCAGCCCTACCAATGAGCAGTTCTTC. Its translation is CASSPTNEQFF.